Listed below are T cell receptor beta chains from one sample, sequenced in a study of blood T cell repertoires in COVID-19. Only in-frame clones appear in the TCRdb table, and some are missing; sequencing was by immunoSEQ multiplex PCR. The data contain about 71,000 clones, approximately 90% of them singletons. The specimen sequenced was peripheral blood. These receptors came from a man aged 30 to 39 with acute or convalescent COVID-19. Both conserved end residues are part of each CDR3. The D gene is left open where the match is weak. Rows may omit the clone size; those that give it use once, few, many or a size class.

j_gene,len,v_gene,abundance,d_gene,CDR3nt,CDR3aa
TRBJ2-2,14,TRBV7-2,few,-,TGTGCCAGCAGCCCCAGGGTGCCGACCGGGGAGCTGTTTTTT,CASSPRVPTGELFF
TRBJ1-3,14,TRBV20-1,-,-,TGCAGTGCTAGTTTACAGGCCTCTGGAAACACCATATATTTT,CSASLQASGNTIYF
TRBJ2-1,15,TRBV27,-,TRBD2,TGTGCCAGCACAGGGACTAGCGGGGGGTACAATGAGCAGTTCTTC,CASTGTSGGYNEQFF
TRBJ1-2,13,TRBV2,once,-,TGTGCCAGCAGGCCGACCAGGGTGGTTGGCTACACCTTC,CASRPTRVVGYTF
TRBJ1-1,13,TRBV9,-,-,TGTGCCAGCAGCGTATCGGTGAACACTGAAGCTTTCTTT,CASSVSVNTEAFF
TRBJ2-2,15,TRBV19,-,-,TGTGCCAGTAGTATACTCATCCAGGGCACCGGGGAGCTGTTTTTT,CASSILIQGTGELFF
TRBJ1-1,15,TRBV7-2,-,-,TGTGCCAGCAGCTTAGCGCCTTTAGGGAGCCGCGCGGCTTTCTTT,CASSLAPLGSRAAFF
TRBJ1-5,17,TRBV7-9,-,-,TGTGCCAGCAGCTTATTTCGGGGGGACAATAGCAATCAGCCCCAGCATTTT,CASSLFRGDNSNQPQHF
TRBJ2-3,16,TRBV9,-,TRBD1,TGTGCCAGCAGCGTCCGACAGGGAAGAGGCACAGATACGCAGTATTTT,CASSVRQGRGTDTQYF
TRBJ1-1,12,TRBV7-9,-,-,TGTGCCAGCAGCCCGATCGACAGGGAAGCTTTCTTT,CASSPIDREAFF
TRBJ1-3,16,TRBV7-6,-,TRBD1,TGTGCCAGCAGCTTAGAGACAGGGGAGGTTGGAAACACCATATATTTT,CASSLETGEVGNTIYF
TRBJ1-1,12,TRBV30,-,-,TGTGCCTGCACACCGGGAGACACTGAAGCTTTCTTT,CACTPGDTEAFF
TRBJ2-3,16,TRBV5-1,-,TRBD2,TGCGCCAGCAGCCCCGAGGGCGGGGGGGCGTACGATACGCAGTATTTT,CASSPEGGGAYDTQYF
TRBJ2-5,15,TRBV7-9,-,TRBD1,TGTGCCAGCAGTGTAGGGACAGTCCAACAAGAGACCCAGTACTTC,CASSVGTVQQETQYF
TRBJ2-4,14,TRBV2,-,-,TGTGCCAGCAGTGCAGGGCCTATGGGGAACATTCAGTACTTC,CASSAGPMGNIQYF
TRBJ1-2,14,TRBV3-1/TRBV3-2,-,TRBD1,TGTGCCAGCAGCCACGTCACAGGGGAGAATGGCTACACCTTC,CASSHVTGENGYTF
TRBJ1-2,13,TRBV30,-,-,TGTGCCTGGGGGGACAACCAAGGACGTGGCTACACCTTC,CAWGDNQGRGYTF
TRBJ1-3,16,TRBV5-1,-,-,TGCGCCAGCAGCTTGAGGGGTGTAAGCTCTGGAAACACCATATATTTT,CASSLRGVSSGNTIYF
TRBJ2-1,16,TRBV19,-,TRBD2,TGTGCCAGTAGCAGAGTAGGACTAGCGGGAGGGAATGAGCAGTTCTTC,CASSRVGLAGGNEQFF
TRBJ1-4,14,TRBV10-3,-,TRBD1,TGTGCCATCAGCAAGGACAGGGGGAATGAAAAACTGTTTTTT,CAISKDRGNEKLFF
TRBJ1-2,14,TRBV9,-,-,TGTGCCAGCAGCGTAGACCAGGGTGCCTATGGCTACACCTTC,CASSVDQGAYGYTF
TRBJ1-6,13,TRBV2,-,TRBD1,TGTGCCGGCGCAGGACAGGGGGCTTTCACCCTCCACTTT,CAGAGQGAFTLHF
TRBJ1-6,15,TRBV19,-,-,TGTGCCAGTAGTATTAAAAAGGGGGATAATTCACCCCTCCACTTT,CASSIKKGDNSPLHF
TRBJ2-3,19,TRBV4-2,-,-,TGTGCCAGCAGCCAAGCGTCTCCTTCGGGAGACAGAATCACAGATACGCAGTATTTT,CASSQASPSGDRITDTQYF
TRBJ1-1,15,TRBV4-1,once,-,TGCGCCAGCAGCCAAAATCCAGTCGGGACATCTTACGCTTTCTTT,CASSQNPVGTSYAFF
TRBJ1-6,15,TRBV7-8,-,TRBD1,TGTGCCAGCAGCACCAGGACAGGGGCCGATTCACCCCTCCACTTT,CASSTRTGADSPLHF
TRBJ2-3,18,TRBV5-1,-,-,TGCGCCAGCAGCTTGGGAAGTGTAGATTTCTTTAGCACAGATACGCAGTATTTT,CASSLGSVDFFSTDTQYF
TRBJ2-2,15,TRBV5-1,-,-,TGCGCCAGCAGCAGATGGACAGACAACACCGGGGAGCTGTTTTTT,CASSRWTDNTGELFF
TRBJ1-1,11,TRBV6-5,once,-,TGTGCCAGCAGGCGACAGGTTGAAGCTTTCTTT,CASRRQVEAFF
TRBJ2-3,14,TRBV27,-,-,TGTGCCAGCACGGACTTAAAGGGCACAGATACGCAGTATTTT,CASTDLKGTDTQYF
TRBJ2-2,15,TRBV4-3,-,TRBD1,TGCGCCAGCAGCCCACAGGGGATTAGCACCGGGGAGCTGTTTTTT,CASSPQGISTGELFF
TRBJ1-5,15,TRBV5-1,-,TRBD1,TGCGCCAGCAGCCCACAGGGGGAAAGCAATCAGCCCCAGCATTTT,CASSPQGESNQPQHF
TRBJ1-2,14,TRBV10-3,-,TRBD1,TGTGCCATCAGTGTTAAGGGGACAGCCTATGGCTACACCTTC,CAISVKGTAYGYTF
TRBJ2-3,12,TRBV7-9,-,-,TGTGCCAGCAGGAGGGAGGCAGATACGCAGTATTTT,CASRREADTQYF
TRBJ2-3,16,TRBV10-3,-,TRBD1,TGTGCCATCAGTGAGAGGGACAGTAAGGGCACAGATACGCAGTATTTT,CAISERDSKGTDTQYF
TRBJ2-6,18,TRBV7-9,-,-,TGTGCCAGCAGCTCCCCCGGGACTCTCCTTTCTGGGGCCAACGTCCTGACTTTC,CASSSPGTLLSGANVLTF
TRBJ1-2,15,TRBV19,-,-,TGTGCCAGTAGTACAACCGGGACAAGACTCTATGGCTACACCTTC,CASSTTGTRLYGYTF
TRBJ2-3,14,TRBV24-1,-,TRBD2,TGTGCCACCAGGGCGGGGGTTTCCACAGATACGCAGTATTTT,CATRAGVSTDTQYF
TRBJ2-3,14,TRBV5-1,-,TRBD2,TGCGCCACAACCGGGGGGGCCGAGCTAGATACGCAGTATTTT,CATTGGAELDTQYF
TRBJ1-2,15,TRBV6-1,-,TRBD1,TGTGCCAGCAGTGACCTTCGCAGGGGGCGGTATGGCTACACCTTC,CASSDLRRGRYGYTF
TRBJ2-2,12,TRBV30,-,-,TGTGCCTGGAGCCGGCGGCCCGGGGAGCTGTTTTTT,CAWSRRPGELFF
TRBJ2-7,13,TRBV6-5,-,TRBD2,TGTGCCAGCAGTTACCAGTCGGGGGGCGAGCAGTACTTC,CASSYQSGGEQYF
TRBJ1-2,15,TRBV7-2,-,-,TGTGCCAGCAGCCTCAGTCGGGGGAGGAACTATGGCTACACCTTC,CASSLSRGRNYGYTF
TRBJ1-6,15,TRBV11-2,-,TRBD1,TGTGCCAGCAGCTCCCAGGACAGGGGCCTCTCACCCCTCCACTTT,CASSSQDRGLSPLHF
TRBJ1-3,14,TRBV2,-,TRBD1,TGTGCCAGCAGTGTATCAGGGGGCGGAAACACCATATATTTT,CASSVSGGGNTIYF